Included here is one T cell receptor (beta chain) sequence, with context. This record comes from a study of technical replicates of blood from a handful of donors. The CDR3 sequence is 22 residues long. The V gene's germline CDR1 is SNHLY and CDR2 FYNNEI. V lost 6 bases to trimming and J lost 3 bases; unmatched junction nucleotides: 20. Profiling relied on immunoSEQ multiplex PCR, and the TCRdb table lists in-frame clones only, not all of them. The sample lists around 75,000 clones, just over 90% occurring once. Sequencing input: T cells isolated from PBMCs. The chain recombines TRBV2 with TRBJ2-1, with 16 nucleotides matching TRBD2. The TCR sequence derives from a human donor in good health. Written as DNA, the CDR3 is TGTGCCAGCAGAAGTTCAAGTCTTAGAGGGACTAGCGGGGGGGCGAACTACAATGAGCAGTTCTTC. It is translated as CASRSSSLRGTSGGANYNEQFF.